The clone carrying this T cell receptor beta chain was found once. The antigen is undetermined. The source of the sample is a study of response to subunit inactivated influenza vaccine. The V gene lost 6 bases and the J gene lost 8 bases, with 14 bases spanning the gap. CDR3 length: 13 residues. The germline CDR1 and CDR2 sequences are ENHRY and SYGVKD. Overall study results and limits: Authors suggested seasonal influenza vaccinations each recruit few new T cells.

TCRdb reanalysed the RT-PCR reads using MiXCR and keeps one entry per CDR3 protein. The sample yields hundreds of thousands of distinct CDR3 sequences, approximately 24% seen once. This material consisted of CD4+ T cells sorted from PBMCs, taken roughly 5 days after vaccination. The chain combines TRBV10-3 with TRBJ2-1; perhaps TRBD2 as D (5 bases). The TCR was taken from a man aged 50-59 years who received an inactivated influenza vaccine. The chain's CDR3 is CAISLLREDEQFF. The CDR3 DNA reads as TGTGCCATCAGCCTTTTACGGGAAGATGAGCAGTTCTTC.